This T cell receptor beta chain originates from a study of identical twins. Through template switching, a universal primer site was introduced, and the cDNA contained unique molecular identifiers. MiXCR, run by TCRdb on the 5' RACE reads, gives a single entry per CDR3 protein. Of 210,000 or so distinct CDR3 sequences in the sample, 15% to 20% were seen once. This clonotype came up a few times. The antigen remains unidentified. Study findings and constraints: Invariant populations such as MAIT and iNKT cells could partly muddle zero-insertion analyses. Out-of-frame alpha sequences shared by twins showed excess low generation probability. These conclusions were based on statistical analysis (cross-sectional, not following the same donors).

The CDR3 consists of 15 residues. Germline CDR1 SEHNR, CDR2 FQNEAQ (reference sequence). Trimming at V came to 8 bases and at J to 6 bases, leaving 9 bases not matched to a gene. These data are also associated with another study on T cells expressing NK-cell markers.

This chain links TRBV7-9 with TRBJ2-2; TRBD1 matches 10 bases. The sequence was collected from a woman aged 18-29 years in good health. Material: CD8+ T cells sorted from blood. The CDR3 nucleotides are TGTGCCAGCTCAAAGCCGGGACAGGGGTCCGGGGAGCTGTTTTTT. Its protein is CASSKPGQGSGELFF.